A selection of T cell receptor beta chains follows, all from one sample in a study of long-term antiretroviral therapy in people with HIV. The table came from immunoSEQ multiplex PCR; TCRdb's copy has only in-frame clones and leaves some out. The sample lists roughly 14,000 clones, more than 75% occurring once. Sequenced here: unsorted PBMCs, sampled 3.1 years after starting antiretroviral therapy. All receptors derive from a middle-aged man with HIV. The CDR3 runs from the conserved cysteine through the conserved F or W. The order of the fields is D gene, CDR3 length, V gene, clone size, J gene, CDR3 DNA, CDR3 protein. A D gene is named only where the DNA matches it firmly. Size is stated for part of the rows, as once, few or many counts, or as a class when the clone is expanded.

TRBD2	15	TRBV9	.	TRBJ2-1	TGTGCCAGCAGCGTAGGTCTAGCGGGGGGGAATGAGCAGTTCTTC	CASSVGLAGGNEQFF
.	16	TRBV10-3	.	TRBJ2-3	TGTGCCATCAAGGGTGCCCAGGAAGGATACACAGATACGCAGTATTTT	CAIKGAQEGYTDTQYF
.	15	TRBV7-8	.	TRBJ2-7	TGTGCCAGCAGCTTGAGGACAGAGAGCTCCTACGAGCAGTACTTC	CASSLRTESSYEQYF
.	12	TRBV19	few	TRBJ2-7	TGTGCCAGTAGTGTGGGTTTCGGCGAGCAGTACTTC	CASSVGFGEQYF
TRBD1	15	TRBV5-5	.	TRBJ1-2	TGTGCCAGCAGCTGGGGGACAGGGGTCAACTATGGCTACACCTTC	CASSWGTGVNYGYTF
.	16	TRBV7-8	.	TRBJ1-5	TGTGCCAGCAGCTTAGTGGAGGGGGGCGGCAATCAGCCCCAGCATTTT	CASSLVEGGGNQPQHF
TRBD1	17	TRBV18	few	TRBJ2-7	TGTGCCAGCTCACCAGTGAACAGGGGGTTTTTCTCCTACGAGCAGTACTTC	CASSPVNRGFFSYEQYF
.	14	TRBV7-6	.	TRBJ2-7	TGTGCCAGCAGCTCCCTTGAGAGCTCCTACGAGCAGTACTTC	CASSSLESSYEQYF
.	15	TRBV7-9	.	TRBJ1-2	TGTGCCAGCAGCGATCGACAGGCTTCTAACTATGGCTACACCTTC	CASSDRQASNYGYTF
.	13	TRBV19	few	TRBJ2-7	TGTGCCAGTAGTATGGGGTTCTCCTACGAGCAGTACTTC	CASSMGFSYEQYF
.	13	TRBV18	few	TRBJ1-2	TGTGCCAGCTCACCAGGACAGACCTATGGCTACACCTTC	CASSPGQTYGYTF
.	13	TRBV5-1	medium-sized	TRBJ2-7	TGCGCCAGCAGCGCCGCGGCCTCCTACGAGCAGTACTTC	CASSAAASYEQYF
.	13	TRBV19	.	TRBJ2-7	TGTGCCAGTAGTATCAGTCTTGCAGCCGAGCAGTACTTC	CASSISLAAEQYF
.	11	TRBV5-1	.	TRBJ1-1	TGCGCCAGCAGCCTCGACAGAGAAGCTTTCTTT	CASSLDREAFF
.	15	TRBV6-5	.	TRBJ2-2	TGTGCCAGCCGATCTACACCAAAGAGGGCCGGGGAGCTGTTTTTT	CASRSTPKRAGELFF
.	15	TRBV5-1	.	TRBJ1-1	TGCGCCAGCAGCGGGGACAAGCTTAGGAACACTGAAGCTTTCTTT	CASSGDKLRNTEAFF
.	13	TRBV6-6	.	TRBJ2-2	TGTGCCAGCAGTTACGGGCTAGCCGGGGAGCTGTTTTTT	CASSYGLAGELFF
.	13	TRBV5-5	few	TRBJ2-7	TGTGCCAGCAGCTTGGCCGTTACCTACGAGCAGTACTTC	CASSLAVTYEQYF
.	17	TRBV7-3	.	TRBJ2-3	TGTGCCAGCAGCCTCCGACCGATCGCAGGGAGCACAGATACGCAGTATTTT	CASSLRPIAGSTDTQYF
.	14	TRBV11-2	.	TRBJ2-1	TGTGCCAGCAGCTTAGTAACTGGGAGGAATGAGCAGTTCTTC	CASSLVTGRNEQFF
.	14	TRBV7-8	.	TRBJ1-2	TGTGCCAGCAGCTTAGGTCCCTTAAACTATGGCTACACCTTC	CASSLGPLNYGYTF
.	16	TRBV5-1	.	TRBJ2-1	TGCGCCAGCAGCTTGGTGATCAGGAGCTCCTACAATGAGCAGTTCTTC	CASSLVIRSSYNEQFF
.	15	TRBV2	.	TRBJ1-5	TGTGCCACCGCGGGACGGCCTTATAGCAATCAGCCCCAGCATTTT	CATAGRPYSNQPQHF
.	14	TRBV29-1	.	TRBJ2-2	TGCAGCGTTGCCGGAACAGGGATGTCCGGGGAGCTGTTTTTT	CSVAGTGMSGELFF
TRBD2	18	TRBV4-1	.	TRBJ2-7	TGCGCCAGCAGCCCAAGTAGTTCTAAAGCGGGGGGGACGTACGAGCAGTACTTC	CASSPSSSKAGGTYEQYF
.	13	TRBV27	.	TRBJ2-3	TGTGCCAGCAGCCGCCGGGACACCTATACGCAGTATTTT	CASSRRDTYTQYF